This TCR beta chain was obtained from a study of blood T cell repertoires in COVID-19. The overall study: Samples taken during acute and convalescent COVID-19 were collected in the United States, Italy and Spain.

The V gene end was trimmed by 1 base and the J gene end by 4 bases; junction bases not matched to a gene: 3. This CDR3 comprises 14 residues. Germline V gene data show CDR1 as SGHAT and CDR2 as FQDESV (reference sequence). Using immunoSEQ multiplex PCR, the repertoire was profiled, and TCRdb retains in-frame clones only, with some absent. The table has nearly 25,000 clones, 81% seen once. The material sequenced was peripheral blood. This sequence joins TRBV11-1 and TRBJ2-5; 7 nucleotides align to TRBD2. The sequence came from a man in his 70s with acute or convalescent COVID-19. CDR3 DNA: TGTGCCAGCAGCTTAGAGTCGGGGGGAGAGACCCAGTACTTC. Translated, it gives CASSLESGGETQYF.